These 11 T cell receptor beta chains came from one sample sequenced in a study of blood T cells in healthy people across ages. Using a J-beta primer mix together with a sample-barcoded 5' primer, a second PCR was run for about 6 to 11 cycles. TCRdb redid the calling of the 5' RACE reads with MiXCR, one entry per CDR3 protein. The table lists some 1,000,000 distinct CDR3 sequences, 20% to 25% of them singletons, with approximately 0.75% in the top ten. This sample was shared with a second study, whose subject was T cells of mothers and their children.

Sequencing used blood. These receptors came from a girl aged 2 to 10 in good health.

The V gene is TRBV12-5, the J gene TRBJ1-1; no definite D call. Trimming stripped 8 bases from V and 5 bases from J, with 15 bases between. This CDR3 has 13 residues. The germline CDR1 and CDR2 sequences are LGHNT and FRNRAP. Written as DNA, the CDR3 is TGTGCTAGTAACACCCAGCTGAGGACTGAAGCTTTCTTT. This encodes CASNTQLRTEAFF.

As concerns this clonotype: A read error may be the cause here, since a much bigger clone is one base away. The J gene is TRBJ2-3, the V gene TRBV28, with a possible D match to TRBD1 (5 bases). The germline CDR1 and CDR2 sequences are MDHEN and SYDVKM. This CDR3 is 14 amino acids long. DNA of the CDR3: TGTGCCAGCAGTTTTCAGGGAAGCACAGATACGCGGTATTTT. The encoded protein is CASSFQGSTDTRYF.

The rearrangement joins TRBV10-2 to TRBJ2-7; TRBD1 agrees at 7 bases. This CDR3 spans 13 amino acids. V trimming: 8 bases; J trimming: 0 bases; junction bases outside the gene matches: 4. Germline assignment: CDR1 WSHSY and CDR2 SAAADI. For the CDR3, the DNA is TGCGCCAGCTTAGGACAGGTCTCCTACGAGCAGTACTTC. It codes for CASLGQVSYEQYF.

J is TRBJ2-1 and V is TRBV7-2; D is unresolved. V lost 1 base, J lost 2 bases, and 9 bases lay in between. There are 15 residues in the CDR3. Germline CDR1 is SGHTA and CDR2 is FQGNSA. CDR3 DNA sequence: TGTGCCAGCAGCTTAGAGTCGAAAACCTACAATGAGCAGTTCTTC. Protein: CASSLESKTYNEQFF.

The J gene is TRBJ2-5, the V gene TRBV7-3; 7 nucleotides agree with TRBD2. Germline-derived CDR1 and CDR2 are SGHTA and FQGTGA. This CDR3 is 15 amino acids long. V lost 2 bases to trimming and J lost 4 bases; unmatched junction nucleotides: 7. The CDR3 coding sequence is TGTGCCAGCAGCTTATTTGGGGGGGGAACAGAGACCCAGTACTTC. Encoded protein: CASSLFGGGTETQYF.

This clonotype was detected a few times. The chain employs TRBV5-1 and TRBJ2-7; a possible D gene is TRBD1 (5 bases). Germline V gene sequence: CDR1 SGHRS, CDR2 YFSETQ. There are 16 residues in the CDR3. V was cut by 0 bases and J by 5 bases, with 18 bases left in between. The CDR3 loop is CASSLVQGSYKDEQYF. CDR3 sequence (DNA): TGCGCCAGCAGCTTGGTCCAGGGATCCTATAAGGACGAGCAGTACTTC.

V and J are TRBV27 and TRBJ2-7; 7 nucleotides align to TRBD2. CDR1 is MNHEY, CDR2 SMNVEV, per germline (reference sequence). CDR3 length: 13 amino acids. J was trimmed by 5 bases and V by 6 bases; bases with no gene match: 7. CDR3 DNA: TGTGCCAGCAGCATGGGGGGGAATAACGAGCAGTACTTC. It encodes CASSMGGNNEQYF.

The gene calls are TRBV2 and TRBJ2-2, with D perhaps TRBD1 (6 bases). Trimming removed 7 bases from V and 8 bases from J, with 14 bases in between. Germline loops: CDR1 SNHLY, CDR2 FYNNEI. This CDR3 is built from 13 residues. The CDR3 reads CASTPTGLGELFF. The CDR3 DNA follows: TGTGCCAGCACCCCGACAGGTCTGGGGGAGCTGTTTTTT.

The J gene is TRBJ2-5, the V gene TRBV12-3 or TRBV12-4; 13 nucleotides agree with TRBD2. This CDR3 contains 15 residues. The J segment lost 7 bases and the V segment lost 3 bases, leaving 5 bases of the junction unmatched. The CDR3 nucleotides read TGTGCCAGCAGTTTCGGGACTAGCGGGACCGGGACCCAGTACTTC. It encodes CASSFGTSGTGTQYF.

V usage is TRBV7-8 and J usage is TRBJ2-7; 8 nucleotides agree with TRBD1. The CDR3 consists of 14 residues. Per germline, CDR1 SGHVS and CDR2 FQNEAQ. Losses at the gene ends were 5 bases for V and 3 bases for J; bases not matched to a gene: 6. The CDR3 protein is CASSKGQVVYEQYF. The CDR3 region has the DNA TGTGCCAGCAGCAAGGGACAGGTCGTCTACGAGCAGTACTTC.

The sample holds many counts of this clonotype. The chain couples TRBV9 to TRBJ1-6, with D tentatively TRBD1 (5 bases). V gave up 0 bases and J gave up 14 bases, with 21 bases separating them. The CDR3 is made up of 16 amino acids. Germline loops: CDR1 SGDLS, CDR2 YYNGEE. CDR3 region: CASSVEVGGTSWTLHF. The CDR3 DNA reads TGTGCCAGCAGCGTAGAGGTGGGAGGGACCTCGTGGACCCTCCACTTT.